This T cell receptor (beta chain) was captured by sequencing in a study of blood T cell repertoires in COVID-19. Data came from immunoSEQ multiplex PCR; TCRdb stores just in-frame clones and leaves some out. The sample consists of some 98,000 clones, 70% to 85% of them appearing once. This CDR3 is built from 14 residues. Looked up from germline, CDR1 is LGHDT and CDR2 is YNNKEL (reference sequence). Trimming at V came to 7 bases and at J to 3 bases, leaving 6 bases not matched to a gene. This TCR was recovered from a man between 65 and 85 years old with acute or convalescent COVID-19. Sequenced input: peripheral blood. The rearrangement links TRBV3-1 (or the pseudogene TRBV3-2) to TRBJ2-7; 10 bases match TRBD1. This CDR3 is CASNDGTGDYEQYF. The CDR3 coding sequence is TGTGCCAGCAACGACGGGACAGGGGACTACGAGCAGTACTTC.